The next 17 T cell receptor beta chains were all read from a single sample in a study of tissue T cells after allogeneic stem cell transplantation. The sample's time point: mouse harvest day 14 after allogeneic transplant. Each mouse received 10^7 T-cell-depleted marrow cells plus 10^6 splenic CD5+ T cells by tail vein. The repertoire was sequenced with immunoSEQ multiplex PCR; TCRdb's copy has only in-frame clones and lacks some. This sample has about 1,800 clones, with roughly 52% found just once. Input material: gut tissue. Receptor source: a female BALB/c mouse given C57BL/6 T cells with graft-versus-host disease after an allogeneic hematopoietic cell transplant.

As for this clone: The genes are named according to mouse. The read terminates 1 residue before the CDR3 end, so the remaining end is supplied by the germline J gene. The gene calls are TRBV15 and TRBJ1-1; perhaps TRBD1 as D (5 bases). V lost 3 bases and J lost 6, with 11 bases in between. The CDR3 is made up of 13 amino acids. Germline V lookup: CDR1 SGHND, CDR2 FRSKSL. The sequenced part of the CDR3 DNA is TGTGCCAGCAGTTTGAGGGGAGGGGCAGAAGTCTTC. Protein sequence: CASSLRGGAEVF. The CDR3, in full, reads CASSLRGGAEVFF.

As concerns this clone: Gene and germline names: mouse. The read terminates 1 residue before the CDR3 end, so the remaining end is supplied by the germline J gene. V and J are TRBV12-2 and TRBJ2-1, with D possibly TRBD2 on 6 matching bases. The CDR3 contains 16 residues. The V gene lost 2 bases and the J gene lost 0 bases, with 13 bases spanning the gap. Germline V gene sequence: CDR1 SGHLS, CDR2 HYDKME. The CDR3 reads CASSRGLLYNYAEQFF. CDR3 DNA (partial): TGTGCCAGCTCTCGCGGACTGCTCTATAACTATGCTGAGCAGTTC.

By its share, this clone is large. Gene names and germline refer to mouse. The read gets to within 1 residue of the CDR3 end, and the germline J gene fills in the rest. J is TRBJ2-3 and V is TRBV13-1, with D perhaps TRBD2 (6 bases). The CDR3 has 13 amino acids. V gave up 6 bases and J gave up 3 bases, with 11 bases separating them. Germline V gives CDR1 NSHNY, CDR2 SYGAGN. Incomplete CDR3 DNA: TGTGCCAGCACCGCCGACTGGGCAGAAACGCTGTAT. It is translated as CASTADWAETLY. The whole CDR3 region reads CASTADWAETLYF.

With regard to this clone: Gene names and germline match the mouse. Partial CDR3 DNA: TGTGCCAGCAGTCTCCAGGGAGACCAAGACACCCAGTAC. This encodes CASSLQGDQDTQY. The entire CDR3 reads CASSLQGDQDTQYF. The chain joins TRBV26 to TRBJ2-5; TRBD1 might be the D (5 bases). The read terminates 1 residue ahead of where the CDR3 ends, so the germline J gene completes it. Per germline, CDR1 KGHPV and CDR2 FQNQEV (reference sequence). The CDR3 contains 14 residues. Trimming stripped 3 bases from V and 1 base from J, with 8 bases between. Variable domain in full (rest from reference TRBV26 and TRBJ2-5): NSKVIQTPRYLVKGQGQKAKMRCIPEKGHPVVFWYQQNKNNEFKFLINFQNQEVLQQIDMTEKRFSAECPSNSPCSLEIQSSEAGDSALYLCASSLQGDQDTQYFGPGTRLLVL.

This clone was counted only a few times. Genes and germline are mouse. The sequenced fragment ends 1 residue before the CDR3 boundary, so the rest is inferred from the germline J gene. The chain joins TRBV3 to TRBJ2-7, with 11 nucleotides matching TRBD2. From germline, CDR1 is SNHLY and CDR2 FYNGKV (reference sequence). The CDR3 extends over 13 amino acids. V shed 5 bases and J 4 bases; nucleotides not matched to a gene: 1. This CDR3 reads CASSRDWGYEQYF. The CDR3 DNA, read in part, is TGTGCCAGCAGCAGGGACTGGGGGTATGAACAGTAC.

For this clone: The listed genes are named as in mouse. The CDR3 is cut off 1 residue early in the read; its end comes from the germline J gene. The chain combines TRBV13-2 with TRBJ1-4; tentatively, D is TRBD1 (5 bases). The CDR3 sequence is 13 residues long. V dropped 5 bases and J dropped 3 bases, with 8 bases sitting between them. CDR1 NNHNN and CDR2 SYGAGS come from the germline V gene (reference sequence). The CDR3 region is CASGVTANERLFF. The CDR3 DNA, read in part, is TGTGCCAGCGGAGTGACAGCCAACGAAAGATTATTT.

Turning to this clone: Gene labels here are mouse ones. CDR3 in amino acids: CSSSHNNYAEQFF. The CDR3 DNA, read in part, is TGTAGTTCTAGCCACAATAACTATGCTGAGCAGTTC. V and J are TRBV30 and TRBJ2-1, with D unresolved. Read coverage stops 1 residue before the CDR3 terminus; the germline J gene supplies the remainder. CDR1 and CDR2 from the germline V gene are SQVVS and ANEGSEA. V was shortened by 3 bases and J by 0 bases, with 6 bases between the two germline ends. The CDR3 has 13 residues.

This clone was observed a few times. Gene names and germline refer to mouse. The read halts 1 residue ahead of the CDR3 end, with the missing end drawn from the germline J gene. V usage is TRBV13-2 and J usage is TRBJ2-7; no reliable D call. Trimming left V 2 bases short and J 0 bases short, with 9 bases between. The length of the CDR3 is 14 residues. Germline assignment: CDR1 NNHNN and CDR2 SYGAGS (reference sequence). The CDR3 is CASGEQASSYEQYF. The sequenced CDR3 bases are TGTGCCAGCGGTGAGCAGGCGAGCTCCTATGAACAGTAC.

A few counts support this clone. Mouse gene names apply. The CDR3 end lies 1 residue beyond the end of the read and is filled in from the germline J gene. This chain joins TRBV3 and TRBJ1-3; D is undetermined. The CDR3 is 14 amino acids. V lost 1 base and J lost 0, with 4 bases in between. Germline lookup yields CDR1 SNHLY and CDR2 FYNGKV (reference sequence). CDR3 region: CASSLGGSGNTLYF. CDR3 DNA, as far as it was read: TGTGCCAGCAGCTTAGGGGGTTCTGGAAATACGCTCTAT.

Remarks on this clone: Mouse germline and gene names are used. From the germline J gene comes the end of the CDR3, since the read stops 1 residue before it. The chain links TRBV3 to TRBJ2-3; D uncertain. Germline-derived CDR1 and CDR2 are SNHLY and FYNGKV (reference sequence). The CDR3 has 14 amino acids. V was shortened by 3 bases and J by 0 bases, with 7 bases between the two germline ends. CDR3 DNA, as far as it was read: TGTGCCAGCAGCTTGACAAATAGTGCAGAAACGCTGTAT. Translation gives CASSLTNSAETLY. In full, the CDR3 is CASSLTNSAETLYF.

In regard to this clone: Gene names follow the mouse nomenclature. The read terminates 1 residue ahead of where the CDR3 ends, so the germline J gene completes it. The J gene is TRBJ2-1, the V gene TRBV31; 10 positions match TRBD2. The trim removed 5 bases at V and 7 bases at J, leaving 2 bases unmatched. Germline lookup yields CDR1 GKSSPN and CDR2 SITVG. CDR3 length: 12 amino acids. Partial CDR3 DNA: TGTGCCTGGCTGGGGGGGCGAGCTGAGCAGTTC. Translated: CAWLGGRAEQF. The whole CDR3 sequence is CAWLGGRAEQFF.

As regards this clone: Mouse gene names and germline throughout. The CDR3 end lies 1 residue beyond the end of the read and is filled in from the germline J gene. This chain connects TRBV23 to TRBJ2-7; the table names TRBD1, a call not compared with the DNA. This CDR3 comprises 14 residues. Germline CDR1 and CDR2: KGHTA and FQNQQP. The sequenced CDR3 bases are TGCTCCAGCAGTCAATCGGGACAGGGGTATGAACAGTAC. Its translation is CSSSQSGQGYEQY. The full CDR3 protein is CSSSQSGQGYEQYF.

A remark on this clone: The genes are named according to mouse. The chain's CDR3 is CASSELGGLYEQYF. The CDR3 bases that were read are TGTGCCAGCAGTGAGCTGGGGGGGCTCTATGAACAGTAC. V gene TRBV13-3 combines with J gene TRBJ2-7; 10 bases align to TRBD2. Coverage ceases 1 residue before the CDR3 finishes, and the germline J gene fills in the end. Germline CDR1 reads NNHDY; CDR2 reads SYVADS. V shed 2 bases and J 3 bases; nucleotides not matched to a gene: 2. The CDR3 runs 14 residues.

About this clone itself: Genes and germline are mouse. The read comes to an end 1 residue before the CDR3 does, leaving the germline J gene to fill in the end. The chain has TRBV26 and TRBJ1-1; D unresolved. Trimming cost V 2 bases and J 1 base, with 5 bases left between them. The CDR3 runs 13 residues. The germline CDR1 and CDR2 sequences are KGHPV and FQNQEV (reference sequence). CDR3 DNA (partial): TGTGCCAGCAGTCTGGAGAGGAACACAGAAGTCTTC. Translated: CASSLERNTEVF. The CDR3 as a whole reads CASSLERNTEVFF.

Points on this clone: Gene and germline names: mouse. The read halts 1 residue ahead of the CDR3 end, with the missing end drawn from the germline J gene. This chain uses TRBV19 with TRBJ2-1; 9 bases align to TRBD2. Germline V CDR1 and CDR2: FNHDT, SITEND (reference sequence). Germline trimming cut 2 bases from V and 7 bases from J; bases unmatched to any gene: 4. This CDR3 region has 14 residues. The CDR3 region is CASSMTGGWAEQFF. The CDR3 DNA, read in part, is TGTGCCAGCAGTATGACTGGGGGTTGGGCTGAGCAGTTC. Drawing the rest from reference TRBV19 and TRBJ2-1, the complete variable domain is GGIITQTPKFLIGQEGQKLTLKCQQNFNHDTMYWYRQDSGKGLRLIYYSITENDLQKGDLSEGYDASREKKSSFSLTVTSAQKNEMAVFLCASSMTGGWAEQFFGPGTRLTVL.

Regarding this clone: It differs at one base from a far larger clone, so likely a read error. The genes are named according to mouse. The observed sequence ends 1 residue before the CDR3 terminus, with the missing tail filled in from the germline J gene. Within the sample, other DNA sequences also encode this same CDR3. This chain links TRBV16 with TRBJ2-7; D tentatively reads TRBD1 or TRBD2 (5 bases each). The CDR3 is 12 amino acids. Germline V lookup: CDR1 SGHSA, CDR2 FRNQAP. The germline V and J ends were trimmed by 1 base and 6 bases, with 7 bases remaining between them. CDR3: CASSLVGAEQYF. The DNA read from the CDR3 is TGTGCAAGCAGCTTAGTCGGGGCTGAACAGTAC. Combining the CDR3 with reference TRBV16 and TRBJ2-7 gives the whole variable domain NAGVIQTPRHKVTGKGQEATLWCEPISGHSAVFWYRQTIVQGLEFLTYFRNQAPIDDSGMPKERFSAQMPNQSHSTLKIQSTQPQDSAVYLCASSLVGAEQYFGPGTRLTVL.

A note on this clone: The listed genes are named as in mouse. The missing CDR3 end, 1 residue past where the read stops, is filled in from the germline J gene. The chain joins TRBV14 to TRBJ2-4; D unresolved. CDR1 is SGHDT, CDR2 FRDEAV, per germline. There are 13 residues in the CDR3. V lost 1 base and J 0 bases, leaving 3 bases between the germline ends. CDR3 DNA (partial): TGTGCCAGCAGTTTCGGAAGTCAAAACACCTTGTAC. It codes for CASSFGSQNTLY. The full CDR3 sequence reads CASSFGSQNTLYF.